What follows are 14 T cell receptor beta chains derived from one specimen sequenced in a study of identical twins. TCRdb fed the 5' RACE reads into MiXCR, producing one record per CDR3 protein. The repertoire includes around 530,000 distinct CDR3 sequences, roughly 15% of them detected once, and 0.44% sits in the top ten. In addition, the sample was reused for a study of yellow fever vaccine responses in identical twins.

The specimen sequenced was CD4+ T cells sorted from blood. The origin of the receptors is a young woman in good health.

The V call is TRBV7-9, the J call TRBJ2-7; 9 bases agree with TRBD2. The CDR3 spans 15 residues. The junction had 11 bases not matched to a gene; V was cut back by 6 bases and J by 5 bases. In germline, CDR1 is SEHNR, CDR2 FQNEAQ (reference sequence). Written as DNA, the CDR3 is TGTGCCAGCAGTGGGATTAGCGGGAGTGTCCACGAGCAGTACTTC. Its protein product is CASSGISGSVHEQYF.

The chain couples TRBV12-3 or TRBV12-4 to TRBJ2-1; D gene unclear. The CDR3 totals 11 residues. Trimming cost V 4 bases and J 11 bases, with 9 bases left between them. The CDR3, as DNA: TGTGCCAGCAGTTCCCCGCAGAAGCAGTTCTTC. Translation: CASSSPQKQFF.

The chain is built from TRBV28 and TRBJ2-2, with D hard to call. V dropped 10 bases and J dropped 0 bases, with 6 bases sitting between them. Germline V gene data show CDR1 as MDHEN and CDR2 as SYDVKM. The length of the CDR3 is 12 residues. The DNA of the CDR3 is TGTGCCACCCGGACGAACACCGGGGAGCTGTTTTTT. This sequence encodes CATRTNTGELFF. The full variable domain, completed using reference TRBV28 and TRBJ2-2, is DVKVTQSSRYLVKRTGEKVFLECVQDMDHENMFWYRQDPGLGLRLIYFSYDVKMKEKGDIPEGYSVSREKKERFSLILESASTNQTSMYLCATRTNTGELFFGEGSRLTVL.

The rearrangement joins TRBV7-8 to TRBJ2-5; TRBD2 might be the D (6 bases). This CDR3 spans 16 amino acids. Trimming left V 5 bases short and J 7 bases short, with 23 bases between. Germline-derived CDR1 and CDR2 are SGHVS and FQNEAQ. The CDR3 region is CASSPPYRTKPWTQYF. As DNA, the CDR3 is TGTGCCAGCAGCCCCCCGTACCGGACTAAGCCATGGACCCAGTACTTC.

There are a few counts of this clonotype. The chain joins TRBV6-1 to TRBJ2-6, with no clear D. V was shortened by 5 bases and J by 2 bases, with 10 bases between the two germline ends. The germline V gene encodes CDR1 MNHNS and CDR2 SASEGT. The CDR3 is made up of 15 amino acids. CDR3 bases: TGTGCCAGCAGTCAAAATGGGGCTGGGGCCAACGTCCTGACTTTC. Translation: CASSQNGAGANVLTF.

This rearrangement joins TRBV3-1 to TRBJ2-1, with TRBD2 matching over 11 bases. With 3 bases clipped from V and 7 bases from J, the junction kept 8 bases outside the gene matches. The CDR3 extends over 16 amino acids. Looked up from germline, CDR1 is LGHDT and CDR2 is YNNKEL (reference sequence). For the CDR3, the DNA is TGTGCCAGCAGCCACTATAGCGGGGGGGCTGGGAATGAGCAGTTCTTC. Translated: CASSHYSGGAGNEQFF.

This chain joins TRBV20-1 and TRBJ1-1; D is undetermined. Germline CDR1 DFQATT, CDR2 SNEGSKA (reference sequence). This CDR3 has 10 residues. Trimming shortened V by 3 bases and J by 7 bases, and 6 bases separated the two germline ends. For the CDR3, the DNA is TGCAGTGCTAGGGTCCGTGAAGCTTTCTTT. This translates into CSARVREAFF.

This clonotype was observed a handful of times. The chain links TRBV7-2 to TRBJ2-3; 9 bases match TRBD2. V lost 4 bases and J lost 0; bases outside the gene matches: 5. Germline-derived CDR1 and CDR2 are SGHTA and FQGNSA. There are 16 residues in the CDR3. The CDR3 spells CASSSIAGVSTDTQYF. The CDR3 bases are TGTGCCAGCAGCTCGATAGCGGGAGTGAGCACAGATACGCAGTATTTT.

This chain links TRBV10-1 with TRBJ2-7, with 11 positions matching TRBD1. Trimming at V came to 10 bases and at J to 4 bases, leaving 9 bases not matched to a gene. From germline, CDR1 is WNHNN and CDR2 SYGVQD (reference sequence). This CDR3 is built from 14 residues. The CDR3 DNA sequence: TGCGCCACCACCCCCCGGGACAGGGGGTACGAGCAGTACTTC. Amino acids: CATTPRDRGYEQYF.

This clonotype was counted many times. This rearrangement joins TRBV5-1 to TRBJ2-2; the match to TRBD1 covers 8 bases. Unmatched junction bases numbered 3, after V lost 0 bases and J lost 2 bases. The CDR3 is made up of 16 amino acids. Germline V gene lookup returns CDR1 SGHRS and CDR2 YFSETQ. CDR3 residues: CASSLADRGNTGELFF. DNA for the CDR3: TGCGCCAGCAGCTTGGCCGACAGGGGTAACACCGGGGAGCTGTTTTTT.

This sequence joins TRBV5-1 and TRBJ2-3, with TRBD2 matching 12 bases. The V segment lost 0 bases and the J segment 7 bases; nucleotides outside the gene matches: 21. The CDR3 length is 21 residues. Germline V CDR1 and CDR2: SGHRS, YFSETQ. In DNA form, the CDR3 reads TGCGCCAGCAGCTTGGCCTCTTTAAGTACTAGCGGGAGGCACCTCTCACATACGCAGTATTTT. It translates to CASSLASLSTSGRHLSHTQYF. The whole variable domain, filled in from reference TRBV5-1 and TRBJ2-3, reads KAGVTQTPRYLIKTRGQQVTLSCSPISGHRSVSWYQQTPGQGLQFLFEYFSETQRNKGNFPGRFSGRQFSNSRSEMNVSTLELGDSALYLCASSLASLSTSGRHLSHTQYFGPGTRLTVL.

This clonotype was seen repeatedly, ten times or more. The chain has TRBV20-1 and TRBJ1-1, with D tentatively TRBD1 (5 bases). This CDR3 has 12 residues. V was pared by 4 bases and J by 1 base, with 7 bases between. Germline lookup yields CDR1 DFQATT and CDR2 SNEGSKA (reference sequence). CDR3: CSATTGNTEAFF. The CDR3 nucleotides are TGCAGTGCTACTACAGGGAACACTGAAGCTTTCTTT.

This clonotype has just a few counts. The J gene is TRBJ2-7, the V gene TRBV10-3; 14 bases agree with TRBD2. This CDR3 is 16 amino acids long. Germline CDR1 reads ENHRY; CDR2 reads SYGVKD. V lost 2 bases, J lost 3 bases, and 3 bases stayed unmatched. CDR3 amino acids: CAISELGTSGSYEQYF. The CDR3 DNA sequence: TGTGCCATCAGTGAGCTCGGGACTAGCGGGAGCTACGAGCAGTACTTC.

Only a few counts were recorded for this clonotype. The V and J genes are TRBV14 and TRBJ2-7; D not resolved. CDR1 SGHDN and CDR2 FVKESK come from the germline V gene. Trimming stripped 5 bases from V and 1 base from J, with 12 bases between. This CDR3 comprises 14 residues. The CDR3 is CASSSGPGSYEQYV. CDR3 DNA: TGTGCCAGCAGCTCAGGACCTGGGTCCTACGAGCAGTACGTC.